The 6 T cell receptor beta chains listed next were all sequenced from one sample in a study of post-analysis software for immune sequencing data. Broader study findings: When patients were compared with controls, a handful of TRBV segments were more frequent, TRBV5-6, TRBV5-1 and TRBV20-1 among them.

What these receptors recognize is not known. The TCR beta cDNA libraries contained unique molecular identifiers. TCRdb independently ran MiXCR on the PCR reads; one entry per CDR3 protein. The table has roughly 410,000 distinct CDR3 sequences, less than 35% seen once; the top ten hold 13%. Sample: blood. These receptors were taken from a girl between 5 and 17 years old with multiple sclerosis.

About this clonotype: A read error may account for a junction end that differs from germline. In nucleotides, the CDR3 is TGTGCCAGCAGCCCTCCGGGACAGGGCTATGGCGACACCTTC. It yields the protein CASSPPGQGYGDTF. The chain is built from TRBV14 and TRBJ1-2; 9 bases are a match to TRBD1. Germline lookup yields CDR1 SGHDN and CDR2 FVKESK. The CDR3 covers 14 residues.

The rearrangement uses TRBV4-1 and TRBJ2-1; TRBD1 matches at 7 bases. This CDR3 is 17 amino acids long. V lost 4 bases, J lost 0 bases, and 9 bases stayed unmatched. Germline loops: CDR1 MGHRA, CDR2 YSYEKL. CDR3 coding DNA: TGCGCCAGCAGCCGAGAACAGGGGACCCCCTCCTACAATGAGCAGTTCTTC. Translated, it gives CASSREQGTPSYNEQFF.

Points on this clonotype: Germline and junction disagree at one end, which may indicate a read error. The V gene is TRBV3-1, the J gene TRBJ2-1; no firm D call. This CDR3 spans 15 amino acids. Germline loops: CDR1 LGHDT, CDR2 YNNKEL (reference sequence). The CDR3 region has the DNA TGTGCCAGCAGCCAAGATGAGAGATTCTACAATGAGCGGTTCTTC. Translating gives CASSQDERFYNERFF.

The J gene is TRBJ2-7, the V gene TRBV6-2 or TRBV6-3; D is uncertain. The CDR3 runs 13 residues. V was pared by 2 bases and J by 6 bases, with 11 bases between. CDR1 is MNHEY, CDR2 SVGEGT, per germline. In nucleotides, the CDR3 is TGTGCCAGCAGTTACCTCGAGAATGGCGAGCAGTACTTC. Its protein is CASSYLENGEQYF.

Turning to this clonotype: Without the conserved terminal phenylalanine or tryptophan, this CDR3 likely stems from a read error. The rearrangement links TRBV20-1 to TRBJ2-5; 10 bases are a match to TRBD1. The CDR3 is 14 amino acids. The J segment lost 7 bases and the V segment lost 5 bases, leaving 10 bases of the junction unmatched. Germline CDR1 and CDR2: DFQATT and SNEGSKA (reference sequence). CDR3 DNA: TGCAGTGCTGTTCCCGGGACAGGGGCTGGGACCCAGTACTTA. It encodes CSAVPGTGAGTQYL.

The CDR3 is CASSYKRGGSYEQYF. CDR3 in DNA: TGTGCCAGCAGTTACAAGCGAGGAGGCTCCTACGAGCAGTACTTC. The rearrangement joins TRBV6-5 to TRBJ2-7; a weak D match, TRBD2 (5 bases). V lost 2 bases and J lost 0, with 11 bases in between. Germline CDR1 reads MNHEY; CDR2 reads SVGAGI. This CDR3 is 15 amino acids long.